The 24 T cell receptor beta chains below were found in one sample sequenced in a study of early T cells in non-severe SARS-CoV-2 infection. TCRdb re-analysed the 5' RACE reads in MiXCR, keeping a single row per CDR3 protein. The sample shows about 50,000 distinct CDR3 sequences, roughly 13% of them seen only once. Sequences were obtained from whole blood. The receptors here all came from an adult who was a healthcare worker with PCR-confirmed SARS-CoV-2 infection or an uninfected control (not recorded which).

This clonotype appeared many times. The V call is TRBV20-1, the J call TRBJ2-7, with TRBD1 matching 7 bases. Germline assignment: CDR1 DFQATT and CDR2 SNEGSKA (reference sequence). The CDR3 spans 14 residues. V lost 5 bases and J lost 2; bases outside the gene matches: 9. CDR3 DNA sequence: TGCAGTGCTTCTCCGGGACAGAGAGCCTACGAGCAGTACTTC. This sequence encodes CSASPGQRAYEQYF.

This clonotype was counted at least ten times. CDR3 sequence (DNA): TGTGCTAGTGGGGCTACGGGAGGGGCGATTGAAGCTTTCTTT. Translated: CASGATGGAIEAFF. The J gene is TRBJ1-1, the V gene TRBV12-5; D possibly corresponds to TRBD1 (5 bases). Germline V gene sequence: CDR1 LGHNT, CDR2 FRNRAP. This CDR3 has 14 amino acids. V was trimmed by 6 bases and J by 7 bases, leaving 18 bases between them.

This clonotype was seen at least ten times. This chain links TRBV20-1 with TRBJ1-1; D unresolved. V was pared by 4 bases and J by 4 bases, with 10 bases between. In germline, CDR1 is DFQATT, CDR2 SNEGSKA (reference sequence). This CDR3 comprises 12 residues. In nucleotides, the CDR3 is TGCAGTGCTACACAGACGGGCACTGAAGCTTTCTTT. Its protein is CSATQTGTEAFF.

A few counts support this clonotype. The CDR3, as DNA: TGCAGTGCTGGAAAGGGCCCTCGGGGGGCCTACGAGCAGTACTTC. It yields the protein CSAGKGPRGAYEQYF. V and J are TRBV20-1 and TRBJ2-7, with 7 bases matching TRBD2. This CDR3 region has 15 residues. Germline CDR1 reads DFQATT; CDR2 reads SNEGSKA (reference sequence). The V gene end was trimmed by 5 bases and the J gene end by 2 bases; junction bases not matched to a gene: 12.

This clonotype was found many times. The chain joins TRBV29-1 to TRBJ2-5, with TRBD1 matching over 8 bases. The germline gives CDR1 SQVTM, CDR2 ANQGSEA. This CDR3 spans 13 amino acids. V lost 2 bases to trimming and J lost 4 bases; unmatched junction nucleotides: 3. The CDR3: CSVEKQGAETQYF. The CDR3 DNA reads TGCAGCGTTGAAAAGCAGGGGGCAGAGACCCAGTACTTC.

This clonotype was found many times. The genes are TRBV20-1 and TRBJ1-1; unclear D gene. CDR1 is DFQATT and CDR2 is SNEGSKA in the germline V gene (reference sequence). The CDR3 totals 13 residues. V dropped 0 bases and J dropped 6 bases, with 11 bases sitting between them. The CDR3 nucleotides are TGCAGTGCTAGAGATTTAGGGCTCGCTGAAGCTTTCTTT. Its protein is CSARDLGLAEAFF.

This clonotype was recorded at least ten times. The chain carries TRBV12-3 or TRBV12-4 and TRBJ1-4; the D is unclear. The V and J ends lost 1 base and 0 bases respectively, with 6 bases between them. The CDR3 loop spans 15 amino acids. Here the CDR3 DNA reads TGTGCCAGCAGTTTAGTGAGTGCAACTAATGAAAAACTGTTTTTT. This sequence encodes CASSLVSATNEKLFF.

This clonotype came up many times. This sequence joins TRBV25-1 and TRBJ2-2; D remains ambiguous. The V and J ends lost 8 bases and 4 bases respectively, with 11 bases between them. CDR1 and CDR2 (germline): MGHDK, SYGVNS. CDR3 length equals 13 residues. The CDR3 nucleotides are TGTGCCAGCGGCATTGGGCTCACCGGGGAGCTGTTTTTT. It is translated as CASGIGLTGELFF.

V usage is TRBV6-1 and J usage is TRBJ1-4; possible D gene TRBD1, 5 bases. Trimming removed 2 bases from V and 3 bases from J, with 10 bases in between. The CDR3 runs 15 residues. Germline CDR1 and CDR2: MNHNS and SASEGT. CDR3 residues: CASSEMVQANEKLFF. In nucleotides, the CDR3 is TGTGCCAGCAGTGAAATGGTACAGGCTAATGAAAAACTGTTTTTT.

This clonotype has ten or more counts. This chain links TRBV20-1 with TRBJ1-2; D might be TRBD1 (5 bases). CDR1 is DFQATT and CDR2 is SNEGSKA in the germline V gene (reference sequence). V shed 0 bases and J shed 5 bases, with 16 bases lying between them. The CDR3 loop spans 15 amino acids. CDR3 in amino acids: CSARDLARVGYGYTF. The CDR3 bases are TGCAGTGCTAGAGATCTCGCCAGGGTAGGGTATGGCTACACCTTC.

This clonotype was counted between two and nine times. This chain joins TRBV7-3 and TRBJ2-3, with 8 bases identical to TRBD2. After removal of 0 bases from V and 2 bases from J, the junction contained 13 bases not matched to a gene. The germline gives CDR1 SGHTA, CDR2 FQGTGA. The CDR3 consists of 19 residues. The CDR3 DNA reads TGTGCCAGCAGCTTAACGGGTGGGCCCGGACTAGCCCCCACAGATACGCAGTATTTT. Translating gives CASSLTGGPGLAPTDTQYF.

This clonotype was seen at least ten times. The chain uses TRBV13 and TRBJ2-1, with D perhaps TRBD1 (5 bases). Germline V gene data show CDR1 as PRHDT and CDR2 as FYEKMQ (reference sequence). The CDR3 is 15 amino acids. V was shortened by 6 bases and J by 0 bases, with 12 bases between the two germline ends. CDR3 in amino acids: CASSWGRSSYNEQFF. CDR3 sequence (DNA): TGTGCCAGCAGTTGGGGCAGAAGCTCCTACAATGAGCAGTTCTTC.

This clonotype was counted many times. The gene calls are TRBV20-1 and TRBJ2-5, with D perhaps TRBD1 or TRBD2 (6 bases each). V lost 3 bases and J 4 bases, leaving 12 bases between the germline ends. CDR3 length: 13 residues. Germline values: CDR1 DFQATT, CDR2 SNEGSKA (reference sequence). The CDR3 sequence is CSASLGGGETQYF. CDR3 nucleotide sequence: TGCAGTGCTAGTCTAGGAGGGGGAGAGACCCAGTACTTC.

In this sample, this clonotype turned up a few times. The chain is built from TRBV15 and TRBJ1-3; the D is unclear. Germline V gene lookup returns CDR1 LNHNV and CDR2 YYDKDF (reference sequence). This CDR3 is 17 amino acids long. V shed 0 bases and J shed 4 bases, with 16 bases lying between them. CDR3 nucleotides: TGTGCCACCAGCAGAGATTCTAACCCCCCTCTGGGAAACACCATATATTTT. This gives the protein CATSRDSNPPLGNTIYF.

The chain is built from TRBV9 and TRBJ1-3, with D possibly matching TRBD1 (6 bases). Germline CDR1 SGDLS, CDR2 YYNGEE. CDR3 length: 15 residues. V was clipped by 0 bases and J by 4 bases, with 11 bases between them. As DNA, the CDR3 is TGTGCCAGCAGCGTAGCTGGCAGGGGAGGAAACACCATATATTTT. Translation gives CASSVAGRGGNTIYF.

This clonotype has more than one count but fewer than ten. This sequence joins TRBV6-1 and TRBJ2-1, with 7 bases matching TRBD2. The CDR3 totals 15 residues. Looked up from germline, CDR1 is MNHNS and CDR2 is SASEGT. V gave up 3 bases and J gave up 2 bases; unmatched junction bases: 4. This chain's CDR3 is CASSEGGSPYNEQFF. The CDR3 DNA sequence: TGTGCCAGCAGTGAGGGCGGGAGTCCCTACAATGAGCAGTTCTTC.

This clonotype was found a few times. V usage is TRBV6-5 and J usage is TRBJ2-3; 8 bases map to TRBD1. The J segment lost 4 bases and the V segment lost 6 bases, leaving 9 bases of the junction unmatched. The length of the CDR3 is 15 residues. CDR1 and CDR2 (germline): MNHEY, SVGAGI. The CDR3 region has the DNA TGTGCCAGCAGCCCAAGGACAGGGATGTCAGATACGCAGTATTTT. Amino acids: CASSPRTGMSDTQYF.

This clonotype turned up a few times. CDR3 residues: CASRPGQRENNEQFF. The CDR3, as DNA: TGCGCCAGCAGGCCCGGACAGCGGGAGAACAATGAGCAGTTCTTC. The J gene is TRBJ2-1, the V gene TRBV5-1, with 8 bases identical to TRBD2. CDR1 is SGHRS, CDR2 YFSETQ, per germline. Trimming removed 5 bases from V and 5 bases from J; junction bases left unmatched: 9. The CDR3 is made up of 15 amino acids.

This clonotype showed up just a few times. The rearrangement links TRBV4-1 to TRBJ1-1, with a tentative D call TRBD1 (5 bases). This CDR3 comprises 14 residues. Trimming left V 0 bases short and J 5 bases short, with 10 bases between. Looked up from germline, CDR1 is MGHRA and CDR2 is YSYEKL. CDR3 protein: CASSQEGRVTEAFF. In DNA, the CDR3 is TGCGCCAGCAGCCAAGAGGGACGGGTGACTGAAGCTTTCTTT.

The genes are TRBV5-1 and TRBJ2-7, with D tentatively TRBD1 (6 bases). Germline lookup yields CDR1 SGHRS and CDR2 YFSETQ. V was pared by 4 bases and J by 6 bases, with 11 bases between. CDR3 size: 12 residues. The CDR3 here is CASSAVGGEQYF. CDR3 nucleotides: TGCGCCAGCAGCGCTGTAGGGGGCGAGCAGTACTTC.

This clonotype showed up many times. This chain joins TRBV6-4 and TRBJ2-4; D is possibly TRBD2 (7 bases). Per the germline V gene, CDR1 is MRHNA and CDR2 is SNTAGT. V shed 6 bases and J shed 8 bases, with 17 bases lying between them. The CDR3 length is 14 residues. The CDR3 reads CASSARGGQDIQYF. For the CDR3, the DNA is TGTGCCAGCAGCGCGAGGGGGGGGCAGGACATTCAGTACTTC.

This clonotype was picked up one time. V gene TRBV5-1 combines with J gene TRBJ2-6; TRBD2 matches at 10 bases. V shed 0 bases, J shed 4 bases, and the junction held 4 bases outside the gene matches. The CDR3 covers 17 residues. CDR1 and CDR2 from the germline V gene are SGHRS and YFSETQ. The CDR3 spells CASSLEAGGRGANVLTF. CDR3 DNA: TGCGCCAGCAGCTTGGAAGCGGGAGGGCGAGGGGCCAACGTCCTGACTTTC. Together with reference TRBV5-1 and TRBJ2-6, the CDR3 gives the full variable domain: KAGVTQTPRYLIKTRGQQVTLSCSPISGHRSVSWYQQTPGQGLQFLFEYFSETQRNKGNFPGRFSGRQFSNSRSEMNVSTLELGDSALYLCASSLEAGGRGANVLTFGAGSRLTVL.

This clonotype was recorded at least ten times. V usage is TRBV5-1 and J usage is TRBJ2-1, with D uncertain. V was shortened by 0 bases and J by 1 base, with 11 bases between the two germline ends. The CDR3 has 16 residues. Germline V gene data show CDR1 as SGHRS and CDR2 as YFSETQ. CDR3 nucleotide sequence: TGCGCCAGCAGCTTGGCCGGCAGCTTGTCCTACAATGAGCAGTTCTTC. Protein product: CASSLAGSLSYNEQFF.

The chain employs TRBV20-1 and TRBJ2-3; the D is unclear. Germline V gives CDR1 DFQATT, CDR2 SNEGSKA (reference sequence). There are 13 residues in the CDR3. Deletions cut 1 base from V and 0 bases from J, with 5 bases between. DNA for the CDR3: TGCAGTGCTAGAGTACGGAGCACAGATACGCAGTATTTT. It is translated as CSARVRSTDTQYF.